These 30 T cell receptor beta chains were all obtained from the same sample, sequenced in a study of PD-1 blockade in classical Hodgkin lymphoma. Data came from immunoSEQ multiplex PCR; TCRdb stores just in-frame clones and leaves some out. Of approximately 4,500 clones listed, over 70% are singletons. All the patients suffered relapse after autologous stem cell transplantation, and brentuximab vedotin exposure differed. The CD8+ T cells came from thawed PBMCs through magnetic negative selection. The sequences come from CD8+ T cells from blood, collected at baseline. These receptor sequences come from a human donor with classical Hodgkin lymphoma.

This chain connects TRBV10-3 to TRBJ1-3, with D unresolved. Germline lookup yields CDR1 ENHRY and CDR2 SYGVKD. The CDR3 covers 11 residues. Between the trimmed V and J ends, which lost 10 bases and 10 bases, there was a span of 14 bases. As DNA, the CDR3 is TGTGCCACCTTCTCTGGCTGGACCATATATTTT. It translates to CATFSGWTIYF.

About this clone itself: One junction end does not reproduce the germline sequence, and a read error may be involved. This chain uses TRBV5-3 with TRBJ2-7; possibly TRBD1 or TRBD2 for D (5 bases each). TRBV5-3 is reported as an ORF; its role is uncertain. The CDR3 extends over 14 amino acids. The chain's CDR3 is CASSLVGRHYEQYF. CDR3 coding DNA: TGTGCCAGCAGCTTGGTGGGACGGCACTACGAGCAGTACTTC.

The CDR3 is CASSLFRGRYEQYF. The DNA of the CDR3 is TGTGCCAGCAGCCTGTTTCGAGGGAGATACGAGCAGTACTTC. J is TRBJ2-7 and V is TRBV7-2; possible D gene TRBD2, 5 bases. The CDR3 spans 14 residues. The ends were cut back, 5 bases at V and 4 bases at J, with 15 bases in the middle. Looked up from germline, CDR1 is SGHTA and CDR2 is FQGNSA.

In this sample, this clone turned up a few times. This chain uses TRBV5-8 with TRBJ1-3, with TRBD1 as a possible D gene (5 bases). Per the germline V gene, CDR1 is SGHTS and CDR2 is YDEGEE. Trimming shortened V by 3 bases and J by 2 bases, and 12 bases separated the two germline ends. The CDR3 covers 15 residues. The CDR3 DNA sequence: TGTGCCAGCAGCTGGGAGGGGACGCCTGGAAACACCATATATTTT. Translating gives CASSWEGTPGNTIYF.

J is TRBJ2-2 and V is TRBV10-3, with TRBD2 matching 9 bases. In germline, CDR1 is ENHRY, CDR2 SYGVKD. Losses at the gene ends were 7 bases for V and 4 bases for J; bases not matched to a gene: 7. CDR3 length: 15 residues. The CDR3 bases are TGTGCCATCAAGGGCGGGAGGGCCAGCACCGGGGAGCTGTTTTTT. It codes for CAIKGGRASTGELFF.

The genes are TRBV6-1 and TRBJ1-6; 7 nucleotides match TRBD1. V trimming: 7 bases; J trimming: 4 bases; junction bases outside the gene matches: 1. The germline CDR1 and CDR2 sequences are MNHNS and SASEGT. The CDR3 consists of 13 residues. The CDR3 sequence is CASTGGYNSPLHF. CDR3 DNA sequence: TGTGCCAGCACAGGGGGTTATAATTCACCCCTCCACTTT.

This sequence joins TRBV7-9 and TRBJ2-5; 8 positions agree with TRBD1. The CDR3 covers 16 residues. The junction had 11 bases not matched to a gene; V was cut back by 5 bases and J by 3 bases. Germline V gene data show CDR1 as SEHNR and CDR2 as FQNEAQ (reference sequence). As DNA, the CDR3 is TGTGCCAGCAGCCAACCACCGGGACAGGAAAAAGAGACCCAGTACTTC. It yields the protein CASSQPPGQEKETQYF.

This clone showed up just once. The V gene is TRBV7-6, the J gene TRBJ2-5, with D unresolved. This CDR3 is built from 12 residues. The germline V gene has CDR1 SGHVS and CDR2 FNYEAQ. The ends were cut back, 2 bases at V and 2 bases at J, with 3 bases in the middle. CDR3 amino acids: CASSLLQETQYF. The CDR3 nucleotides read TGTGCCAGCAGCTTACTGCAAGAGACCCAGTACTTC.

This clone was observed once. The J gene is TRBJ2-3, the V gene TRBV7-9; weak D call: TRBD2 (5 bases). Germline values: CDR1 SEHNR, CDR2 FQNEAQ (reference sequence). This CDR3 spans 16 amino acids. The germline V and J ends were trimmed by 2 bases and 0 bases, with 12 bases remaining between them. The CDR3 sequence: CASSLSGEPSTDTQYF. The CDR3 DNA sequence: TGTGCCAGCAGCTTAAGCGGAGAGCCTAGCACAGATACGCAGTATTTT.

V gene TRBV28 combines with J gene TRBJ1-4; D unclear. This CDR3 is built from 16 residues. Deletions cut 3 bases from V and 1 base from J, with 12 bases between. CDR1 is MDHEN and CDR2 is SYDVKM in the germline V gene. The DNA for the CDR3 is TGTGCCAGCAGTTTCCAACTCCGAGGAACTAATGAAAAACTGTTTTTT. It yields the protein CASSFQLRGTNEKLFF.

The rearrangement uses TRBV4-2 and TRBJ2-7; possible D gene TRBD2, 7 bases. Germline V gives CDR1 LGHNA, CDR2 YNFKEQ. V shed 1 base and J shed 0 bases, with 13 bases lying between them. There are 16 residues in the CDR3. CDR3 in DNA: TGTGCCAGCAGCCAAGTGGGGGGGCCAAGCTCCTACGAGCAGTACTTC. This translates into CASSQVGGPSSYEQYF.

The genes are TRBV7-4 and TRBJ1-3, with unresolved D. CDR1 SGHVT and CDR2 SQSDAQ come from the germline V gene. The CDR3 is 14 residues long. With 1 base removed from V and 1 base from J, the gap between germline ends came to 5 bases. This CDR3 reads CASSLGGSGNTIYF. CDR3 nucleotides: TGTGCCAGCAGCTTAGGCGGATCTGGAAACACCATATATTTT.

The chain recombines TRBV5-1 with TRBJ2-2; the D gene could be TRBD1 or TRBD2 (5 bases each). Trimming left V 0 bases short and J 8 bases short, with 11 bases between. The CDR3 covers 14 residues. CDR1 and CDR2 from the germline V gene are SGHRS and YFSETQ. The CDR3 reads CASSLGGVPGELFF. In DNA form, the CDR3 reads TGCGCCAGCAGCTTGGGAGGGGTACCGGGGGAGCTGTTTTTT.

This sequence joins TRBV5-6 and TRBJ1-1, with D possibly being TRBD1 (5 bases). Germline CDR1 and CDR2: SGHDT and YYEEEE. This CDR3 spans 13 amino acids. Trimming removed 4 bases at V and 6 bases at J, with 13 bases between. CDR3: CASSPGRGAEAFF. CDR3 sequence (DNA): TGTGCCAGCAGCCCAGGGAGGGGCGCTGAAGCTTTCTTT.

The rearrangement uses TRBV5-1 and TRBJ2-7; a weak D match, TRBD2 (7 bases). Germline CDR1 and CDR2: SGHRS and YFSETQ. V lost 0 bases, J lost 3 bases, and 13 bases lay in between. The CDR3 runs to 15 residues. CDR3 sequence (DNA): TGCGCCAGCAGCTTGGAGGGGGGGGGCGACTACGAGCAGTACTTC. Translated, it gives CASSLEGGGDYEQYF.

This clone was counted a single time. The rearrangement uses TRBV10-3 and TRBJ2-3; D is ambiguous. V lost 2 bases and J 3 bases, leaving 6 bases between the germline ends. The germline V gene has CDR1 ENHRY and CDR2 SYGVKD. The CDR3 contains 13 residues. The CDR3 DNA follows: TGTGCCATCAGTGAGAGTCATACAGATACGCAGTATTTT. This gives the protein CAISESHTDTQYF.

This chain links TRBV9 with TRBJ2-7; D is ambiguous. The CDR3 loop spans 14 amino acids. V lost 3 bases, J lost 2 bases, and 12 bases lay in between. Per the germline V gene, CDR1 is SGDLS and CDR2 is YYNGEE. The CDR3 reads CASSATSAAYEQYF. CDR3 nucleotide sequence: TGTGCCAGCAGCGCCACCAGCGCCGCCTACGAGCAGTACTTC.

V usage is TRBV6-6 and J usage is TRBJ1-4; 8 bases are a match to TRBD1. After removal of 0 bases from V and 14 bases from J, the junction contained 8 bases not matched to a gene. The germline V gene encodes CDR1 MNHNY and CDR2 SVGAGI (reference sequence). CDR3 size: 14 residues. The CDR3 here is CASSYSGQGVLLFF. DNA for the CDR3: TGTGCCAGCAGTTACTCAGGACAGGGCGTTTTGCTGTTTTTT.

This clone has just a few counts. The J gene is TRBJ1-6, the V gene TRBV13; the D gene is possibly TRBD1 (5 bases). CDR3 length equals 14 residues. The V end was cut by 5 bases, the J end by 9 bases, with 14 bases between. Germline assignment: CDR1 PRHDT and CDR2 FYEKMQ (reference sequence). DNA for the CDR3: TGTGCCAGCAGCCCCCGCGGGGGGACTTCACCCCTCCACTTT. Translation gives CASSPRGGTSPLHF.

This clone was picked up one time. The chain combines TRBV13 with TRBJ1-6, with a tentative D call TRBD1 (6 bases). Germline V gives CDR1 PRHDT, CDR2 FYEKMQ (reference sequence). This CDR3 has 14 amino acids. V lost 4 bases and J lost 4, with 8 bases in between. The CDR3 here is CASSWDKYNSPLHF. CDR3 DNA sequence: TGTGCCAGCAGCTGGGACAAATATAATTCACCCCTCCACTTT.

This chain uses TRBV2 with TRBJ2-1; D uncertain. Germline V CDR1 and CDR2: SNHLY, FYNNEI. This CDR3 comprises 13 residues. Trimming removed 8 bases from V and 1 base from J, with 9 bases in between. The CDR3 loop reads CASLTDSYNEQFF. The CDR3 coding sequence is TGTGCCAGCTTGACGGATTCCTACAATGAGCAGTTCTTC.

The chain combines TRBV6-5 with TRBJ1-2; 11 bases agree with TRBD1. The CDR3 extends over 16 amino acids. Germline trimming cut 2 bases from V and 2 bases from J; bases unmatched to any gene: 4. From germline, CDR1 is MNHEY and CDR2 SVGAGI. For the CDR3, the DNA is TGTGCCAGCAGTTACCGGACAGGGGGCATAAACTATGGCTACACCTTC. Translation gives CASSYRTGGINYGYTF.

CDR3 sequence: CASSLNRGVYEQYF. The CDR3 nucleotides read TGTGCCAGCAGCTTGAACAGGGGAGTCTACGAGCAGTACTTC. The chain uses TRBV13 and TRBJ2-7, with TRBD1 matching 7 bases. After removal of 3 bases from V and 3 bases from J, the junction contained 5 bases not matched to a gene. Germline values: CDR1 PRHDT, CDR2 FYEKMQ (reference sequence). The CDR3 length is 14 residues.

J is TRBJ2-3 and V is TRBV9; 11 bases match TRBD1. The CDR3 contains 17 residues. Losses at the gene ends were 0 bases for V and 4 bases for J; bases not matched to a gene: 7. CDR1 and CDR2 (germline): SGDLS, YYNGEE. The CDR3 DNA reads TGTGCCAGCAGCGTAGAAGGGGACAGGGGGAGCGCAGATACGCAGTATTTT. Amino acids: CASSVEGDRGSADTQYF.

This chain connects TRBV2 to TRBJ2-2; D is undetermined. The length of the CDR3 is 14 residues. Germline values: CDR1 SNHLY, CDR2 FYNNEI. V lost 7 bases and J lost 1, with 10 bases in between. CDR3 DNA sequence: TGTGCCAGCACGATCCGGGTGAACACCGGGGAGCTGTTTTTT. It specifies CASTIRVNTGELFF.

The chain uses TRBV30 and TRBJ2-1; a possible D gene is TRBD2 (6 bases). The V end was cut by 1 base, the J end by 6 bases, with 16 bases between. Germline CDR1 reads GTSNPN; CDR2 reads SVGIG (reference sequence). The CDR3 covers 15 residues. The CDR3: CAWSANPVGGNEQFF. CDR3 sequence (DNA): TGTGCCTGGAGTGCAAACCCCGTGGGGGGCAATGAGCAGTTCTTC.

This chain joins TRBV4-1 and TRBJ2-7, with D unresolved. From germline, CDR1 is MGHRA and CDR2 YSYEKL. Trimming took off 4 bases at V and 1 base at J, with 14 bases between the two ends. The CDR3 has 15 amino acids. Here the CDR3 reads CASSPVDGSSYEQYF. CDR3 bases: TGCGCCAGCAGCCCAGTGGACGGCAGTTCCTACGAGCAGTACTTC.

This clone has more than one count but fewer than ten. The V gene is TRBV13, the J gene TRBJ1-3; D perhaps matches TRBD1 (6 bases). The CDR3 runs 12 residues. Germline CDR1 is PRHDT and CDR2 is FYEKMQ (reference sequence). Here the CDR3 DNA reads TGTGTGGCGGACAGCTCTGGAAACACCATATATTTT. It is translated as CVADSSGNTIYF.

CDR3: CASRRASGGLAAGEDTQYF. The CDR3 nucleotides read TGTGCCAGTAGGAGGGCTAGCGGGGGCCTCGCCGCGGGGGAAGATACGCAGTATTTT. V and J are TRBV19 and TRBJ2-3, with TRBD2 matching over 10 bases. The CDR3 is 19 residues long. The V gene end was trimmed by 6 bases and the J gene end by 5 bases; junction bases not matched to a gene: 20. Looked up from germline, CDR1 is LNHDA and CDR2 is SQIVND (reference sequence). Variable domain in full (rest from reference TRBV19 and TRBJ2-3): DGGITQSPKYLFRKEGQNVTLSCEQNLNHDAMYWYRQDPGQGLRLIYYSQIVNDFQKGDIAEGYSVSREKKESFPLTVTSAQKNPTAFYLCASRRASGGLAAGEDTQYFGPGTRLTVL.

This clone was detected only a few times. DNA for the CDR3: TGTGCCAGCAGCGCAACAGACAGGGTGGGAAACATTCAGTACTTC. Encoded protein: CASSATDRVGNIQYF. The V call is TRBV5-6, the J call TRBJ2-4; 7 bases are a match to TRBD1. From germline, CDR1 is SGHDT and CDR2 YYEEEE. The V gene end was trimmed by 4 bases and the J gene end by 6 bases; junction bases not matched to a gene: 10. There are 15 residues in the CDR3.